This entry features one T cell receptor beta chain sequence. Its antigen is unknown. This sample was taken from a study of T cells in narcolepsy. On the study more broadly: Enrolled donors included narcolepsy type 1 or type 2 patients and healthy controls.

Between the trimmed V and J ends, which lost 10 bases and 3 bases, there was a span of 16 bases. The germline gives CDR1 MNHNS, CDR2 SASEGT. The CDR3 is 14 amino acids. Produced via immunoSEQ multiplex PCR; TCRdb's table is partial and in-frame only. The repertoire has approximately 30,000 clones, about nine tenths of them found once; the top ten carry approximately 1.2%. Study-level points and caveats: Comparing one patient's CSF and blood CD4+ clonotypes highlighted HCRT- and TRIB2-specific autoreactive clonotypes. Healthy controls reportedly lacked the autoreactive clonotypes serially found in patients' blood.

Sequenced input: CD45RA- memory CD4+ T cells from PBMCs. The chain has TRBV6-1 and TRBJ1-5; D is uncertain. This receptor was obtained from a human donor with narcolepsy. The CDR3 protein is CATSEQADNQPQHF. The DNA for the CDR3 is TGTGCCACCTCCGAGCAGGCCGACAATCAGCCCCAGCATTTT.